Reported below is one T cell receptor (beta chain). V was trimmed by 3 bases and J by 1 base, leaving 13 bases between them. This CDR3 has 16 amino acids. CDR1 SNHLY and CDR2 FYNNEI come from the germline V gene. Assay used: immunoSEQ multiplex PCR; TCRdb lists only in-frame clones, some missing. The data hold 45,000 to 55,000 clones, with roughly 80% observed a single time. This entry is derived from a study of OX40 agonist ivuxolimab in advanced cancers. Whole-study context: People in dose escalation had one of these cancers: hepatocellular carcinoma, melanoma, renal cell or head and neck cancer.

Sampling of blood occurred at baseline, cycle 4 day 1, and cycle 7 day 1. The TCR sequence derives from an adult with an advanced solid tumor such as melanoma, head and neck, liver or kidney cancer. This sample comprised CD4+ or CD8+ T cells sorted from blood, obtained in a trial of the OX40 agonist ivuxolimab. This chain uses TRBV2 with TRBJ1-5, with D tentatively TRBD1 (6 bases). The CDR3 is CASSEGGYRSNQPQHF. The CDR3, as DNA: TGTGCCAGCAGTGAGGGGGGCTATCGGAGCAATCAGCCCCAGCATTTT.